What follows describes a single TCR beta chain. Antigen specificity is unknown. Germline assignment: CDR1 LNHDA and CDR2 SQIVND (reference sequence). The CDR3 consists of 13 residues. V lost 4 bases to trimming and J lost 8 bases, with 11 bases between them. This sample was included in a study of tumor-infiltrating lymphocytes in localized non-small cell lung cancer. General study points: Tumor T-cell fraction was not associated with recurrence-free survival. TCRbeta sequencing showed higher T cell infiltration in tumors than uninvolved lung.

The protocol was immunoSEQ multiplex PCR, while the TCRdb copy is restricted to in-frame clones and leaves out a portion. The sample yields more than 9,500 clones, 70% to 90% seen once. The sequenced sample consisted of lung tumor tissue. This TCR derives from a human donor with non-small cell lung cancer. This chain links TRBV19 with TRBJ1-4, with D tentatively TRBD1 (5 bases). CDR3 residues: CASSTRDREKLFF. For the CDR3, the DNA is TGTGCCAGTAGTACCAGGGACCGAGAAAAACTGTTTTTT.